This T cell receptor beta chain was found in a study of monozygotic twins with inflammatory bowel disease. A note on this clonotype: The antigen is not known.

cDNA was made in eight separate reactions per sample. TCRdb reworked the 5' RACE reads into one entry per CDR3 protein, no DNA. The sample includes about 300,000 distinct CDR3 sequences. Study conclusions and caveats: Different T cell subtypes could not be distinguished.

The CDR3 loop spans 15 amino acids. This TCR was sampled from a human donor with ulcerative colitis or Crohn's disease, or a healthy co-twin of an affected twin (not recorded which). Specimen: blood. The J gene is TRBJ2-7, the V gene TRBV12-3 or TRBV12-4; the D call of TRBD2 rests on TCRdb alone, since no DNA is present to check it. CDR3 amino acids: CASRRGGDSSYEQYF.